Here is one T cell receptor beta chain with its context. This sample is drawn from a study of blood T cell repertoires in COVID-19. In germline, CDR1 is LGHDT, CDR2 YNNKEL (reference sequence). With V trimmed by 6 bases and J by 8 bases, 1 base remained unmatched. The CDR3 has 11 residues. How the authors handled the data: Estimated nucleated cell counts came from reference gene primer amplification. Assay: immunoSEQ multiplex PCR; the TCRdb copy retains only in-frame clones and omits some. V, J and clone size are those of that table, while D and trimming were read from the DNA. The sample has some 330,000 clones; less than 90% are singletons.

The chain is built from TRBV3-1 (or the pseudogene TRBV3-2) and TRBJ1-1, with TRBD1 matching over 9 bases. The sample consisted of PBMCs or T cells enriched from blood (not recorded which). This TCR was sampled from a woman aged 50 to 60 who had recovered from COVID-19. The CDR3 coding sequence is TGTGCCAGCAGGGACAGGGGCGAAGCTTTCTTT. Translated: CASRDRGEAFF.